The 7 T cell receptor beta chains in this list originate from one sample, sequenced in a study of control samples from healthy donors and cancer patients. Method: immunoSEQ multiplex PCR; TCRdb's copy keeps in-frame clones and lacks some. The sample lists 61,000 or so clones; nearly 90% were seen once. The specimen was PBMCs. All receptors come from a man between 60 and 75 years old with colorectal cancer.

The J gene is TRBJ1-2, the V gene TRBV27; the D gene is possibly TRBD1 (5 bases). The CDR3 sequence is 12 residues long. Trimming cost V 10 bases and J 4 bases, with 13 bases left between them. Germline loops: CDR1 MNHEY, CDR2 SMNVEV (reference sequence). The CDR3 DNA sequence: TGTGCCACCTCGGGACCCAGCTATGGCTACACCTTC. As protein: CATSGPSYGYTF.

The chain is built from TRBV9 and TRBJ2-2; D perhaps matches TRBD1 (6 bases). This CDR3 is built from 16 residues. The V and J ends lost 0 bases and 4 bases respectively, with 13 bases between them. Germline values: CDR1 SGDLS, CDR2 YYNGEE. The CDR3 is CASSVEQGVSTGELFF. For the CDR3, the DNA is TGTGCCAGCAGCGTAGAACAGGGTGTGTCCACCGGGGAGCTGTTTTTT.

The chain links TRBV3-1 (or the pseudogene TRBV3-2) to TRBJ2-3, with D perhaps being TRBD1 or TRBD2 (5 bases each). The V gene's germline CDR1 is LGHDT and CDR2 YNNKEL (reference sequence). This CDR3 comprises 15 residues. V gave up 4 bases and J gave up 1 base, with 12 bases separating them. The CDR3 DNA follows: TGTGCCAGCAGCCCCGGGGCAGACCGCACAGATACGCAGTATTTT. It is translated as CASSPGADRTDTQYF.

This chain uses TRBV9 with TRBJ2-5; 13 bases align to TRBD2. The CDR3 sequence is 14 residues long. The junction had 2 bases not matched to a gene; V was cut back by 4 bases and J by 5 bases. Germline CDR1 reads SGDLS; CDR2 reads YYNGEE. The CDR3 DNA is TGTGCCAGCAGCCCGACTAGCGGGGGGGAGACCCAGTACTTC. Translating gives CASSPTSGGETQYF. The variable domain in full, completed from reference TRBV9 and TRBJ2-5, reads DSGVTQTPKHLITATGQRVTLRCSPRSGDLSVYWYQQSLDQGLQFLIQYYNGEERAKGNILERFSAQQFPDLHSELNLSSLELGDSALYFCASSPTSGGETQYFGPGTRLLVL.

CDR3 amino acids: CASTGINEKLFF. The CDR3 DNA reads as TGTGCCAGCACAGGGATTAATGAAAAACTGTTTTTT. The V gene is TRBV28, the J gene TRBJ1-4; D perhaps matches TRBD1 (5 bases). Germline V gene lookup returns CDR1 MDHEN and CDR2 SYDVKM. There are 12 residues in the CDR3. V lost 7 bases and J 4 bases, leaving 7 bases between the germline ends. The full variable domain, rest sourced from reference TRBV28 and TRBJ1-4, is DVKVTQSSRYLVKRTGEKVFLECVQDMDHENMFWYRQDPGLGLRLIYFSYDVKMKEKGDIPEGYSVSREKKERFSLILESASTNQTSMYLCASTGINEKLFFGSGTQLSVL.

This chain links TRBV4-1 with TRBJ1-1, with D unresolved. The CDR3 is 11 residues long. V was pared by 3 bases and J by 1 base, with 0 bases between. Germline CDR1 is MGHRA and CDR2 is YSYEKL. In DNA, the CDR3 is TGCGCCAGCAGCCAGAACACTGAAGCTTTCTTT. This codes for CASSQNTEAFF.

The chain employs TRBV9 and TRBJ2-7; D gene ambiguous. V was clipped by 0 bases and J by 1 base, with 20 bases between them. Germline lookup yields CDR1 SGDLS and CDR2 YYNGEE. The CDR3 has 18 residues. CDR3: CASSVANSLLYSSYEQYF. DNA of the CDR3: TGTGCCAGCAGCGTAGCGAACAGCCTCCTTTACTCATCCTACGAGCAGTACTTC. Variable domain in full (rest from reference TRBV9 and TRBJ2-7): DSGVTQTPKHLITATGQRVTLRCSPRSGDLSVYWYQQSLDQGLQFLIQYYNGEERAKGNILERFSAQQFPDLHSELNLSSLELGDSALYFCASSVANSLLYSSYEQYFGPGTRLTVT.